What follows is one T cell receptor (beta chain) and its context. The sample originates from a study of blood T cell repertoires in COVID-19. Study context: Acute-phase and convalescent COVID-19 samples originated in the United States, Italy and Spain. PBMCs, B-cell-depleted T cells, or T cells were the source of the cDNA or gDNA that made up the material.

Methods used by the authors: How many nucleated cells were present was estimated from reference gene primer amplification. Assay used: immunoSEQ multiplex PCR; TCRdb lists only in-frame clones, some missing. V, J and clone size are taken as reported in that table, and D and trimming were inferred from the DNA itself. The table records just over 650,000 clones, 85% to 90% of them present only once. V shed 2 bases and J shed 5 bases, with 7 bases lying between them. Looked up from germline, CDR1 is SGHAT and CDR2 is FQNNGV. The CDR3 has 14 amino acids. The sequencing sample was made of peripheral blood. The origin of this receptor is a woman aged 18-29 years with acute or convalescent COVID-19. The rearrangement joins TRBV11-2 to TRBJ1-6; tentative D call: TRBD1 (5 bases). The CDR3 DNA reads TGTGCCAGCAGCTTAATAGGGGATAATTCACCCCTCCACTTT. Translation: CASSLIGDNSPLHF.